Detailed here is one T cell receptor (beta chain). Its antigen is as yet unknown. This sample is part of a study of T cell responses to AZD1222 COVID-19 vaccine. Pooled in the analysis were second doses at about 4 or about 12 weeks. Profiled with immunoSEQ multiplex PCR; TCRdb holds only in-frame clones, not every one. The table includes 250,000 to 300,000 clones, 90% to 95% detected once. Study results and limitations: Unmutated variant regions reportedly attract nearly half of all spike-specific TCRs. Donors were largely white British and mainly female; clonal diversity was possibly underestimated. Researchers took repertoire samples only after the peak T cell response had come.

The CDR3 sequence is 16 residues long. V shed 4 bases and J 6 bases; nucleotides not matched to a gene: 12. Germline assignment: CDR1 SGHRS and CDR2 YFSETQ. V usage is TRBV5-1 and J usage is TRBJ2-1; 8 nucleotides line up with TRBD2. Here the sequenced sample was peripheral blood, taken 28 days after the second AZD1222 dose. The clonotype was recovered from an adult who received the AZD1222 COVID-19 vaccine. CDR3 sequence reads: CASSRTGTRRSNEQFF. CDR3 nucleotides: TGCGCCAGCAGCCGGACCGGGACTAGAAGGAGCAATGAGCAGTTCTTC.